This T cell receptor (beta chain) derives from a study of T cells after yellow fever vaccination. Study observations and caveats: Among primary-vaccination clones, most reappeared after the booster, at approximately 96% for CD4 and about 90% for CD8.

The CDR3 is made up of 15 amino acids. V trimming: 4 bases; J trimming: 14 bases; junction bases outside the gene matches: 18. Germline CDR1 SGHVS, CDR2 FQNEAQ. TCRdb independently ran MiXCR on the 5' RACE reads; one entry per CDR3 protein. The sample carries approximately 600,000 distinct CDR3 sequences, roughly 12% recorded once. A remark on this clonotype: The antigen is not known.

The chain is built from TRBV7-8 and TRBJ2-3; 7 nucleotides match TRBD1. Material: PBMCs, obtained on the day of the yellow fever booster vaccination. The receptor's source is a young man who received the YFV17D yellow fever vaccine. CDR3 nucleotides: TGTGCCAGCAGCTCAGGGACAGCGTCTTCCGAATGTCCGTATTTT. This encodes CASSSGTASSECPYF.